This T cell receptor beta chain was sequenced in a study of neurological immune-mediated disorders. Notes on this clonotype: This may arise from a read error, as a much more abundant clone is one base away.

TCRdb ran MiXCR on the 5' RACE reads and lists one entry per CDR3 protein. The sample carries roughly 70,000 distinct CDR3 sequences, under 5.5% recorded once. The CDR3 is 14 residues long. Germline-derived CDR1 and CDR2 are ENHRY and SYGVKD. The clonotype was recovered from a woman in her seventies with multiple sclerosis. The rearrangement uses TRBV10-3 and TRBJ1-6; D might be TRBD1 (6 bases). Sequencing was carried out using PBMCs. CDR3 nucleotides: TGTGCCATCAGTACAGGGTTGGATAATTCACCCCTCAACTTT. Translating gives CAISTGLDNSPLNF.